The clone carrying this T cell receptor beta chain appeared a few times. This sample is drawn from a study of Ad26.COV2.S vaccination and SARS-CoV-2 variants. Study summary: The donor was enrolled in the Ad26.COV2.S arm of the COV1001 trial.

Treatment of the sample: about 20 received Ad26.COV2.S at low or high dose, single or two shots; several received placebo; per-sample allocation not given. All samples were drawn on day 63, counting from the first vaccine or placebo injection. Profiled with immunoSEQ multiplex PCR; TCRdb holds only in-frame clones, not every one. The table includes about 350,000 clones, approximately 86% detected once. The V end lost 6 bases, the J end lost 6 bases, and 15 bases lay between the germline ends. The CDR3 has 14 amino acids. Germline V gene data show CDR1 as MNHEY and CDR2 as SVGAGI. The sequence was collected from a person between 18 and 65 years old who received the Ad26.COV2.S COVID-19 vaccine or a placebo. Specimen: peripheral blood, collected in a trial of Ad26.COV2.S vaccine versus placebo. The chain links TRBV6-5 to TRBJ1-5; no definite D call. In nucleotides, the CDR3 is TGTGCCAGCAGCCCCGTCGGCCTAAGTCAGCCCCAGCATTTT. Protein: CASSPVGLSQPQHF.